A single sample is the source of the 27 T cell receptor beta chains below, sequenced in a study of cytomegalovirus exposure and HLA in healthy donors. Repertoires were generated with immunoSEQ multiplex PCR, while TCRdb's copy carries only in-frame clones and drops some. The sample lists around 140,000 clones, 87% occurring once. The sequencing input was PBMCs. These TCRs come from a man aged 18-30 years in good health and CMV-seropositive.

The chain combines TRBV16 with TRBJ1-3; D is uncertain. From germline, CDR1 is KGHSY and CDR2 FQNENV. The CDR3 sequence is 13 residues long. Deletions cut 3 bases from V and 0 bases from J, with 3 bases between. The CDR3 DNA follows: TGTGCCAGCAGCCACAGCTCTGGAAACACCATATATTTT. Translating gives CASSHSSGNTIYF.

V is TRBV27 and J is TRBJ1-5; D gene uncertain. Per the germline V gene, CDR1 is MNHEY and CDR2 is SMNVEV (reference sequence). V lost 3 bases and J lost 0, with 6 bases in between. The CDR3 runs to 14 residues. The DNA of the CDR3 is TGTGCCAGCAGTTTTCATCATAGCAATCAGCCCCAGCATTTT. Residues: CASSFHHSNQPQHF.

The rearrangement uses TRBV4-2 and TRBJ1-2; 8 positions agree with TRBD1. CDR3 length: 14 amino acids. In germline, CDR1 is LGHNA, CDR2 YNFKEQ. The V gene end was trimmed by 5 bases and the J gene end by 5 bases; junction bases not matched to a gene: 7. DNA for the CDR3: TGTGCCAGCAGCGCCAGGGGGCGATCTTATGGCTACACCTTC. Protein sequence: CASSARGRSYGYTF.

A few counts support this clone. The chain is built from TRBV7-8 and TRBJ1-4; D is unclear. V lost 6 bases to trimming and J lost 5 bases, with 10 bases between them. The CDR3 is 13 residues long. The germline CDR1 and CDR2 sequences are SGHVS and FQNEAQ. The CDR3 reads CASRKPENEKLFF. CDR3 bases: TGTGCCAGCAGGAAGCCTGAAAATGAAAAACTGTTTTTT. The whole variable domain, remainder taken from reference TRBV7-8 and TRBJ1-4, is GAGVSQSPRYKVAKRGQDVALRCDPISGHVSLFWYQQALGQGPEFLTYFQNEAQLDKSGLPSDRFFAERPEGSVSTLKIQRTQQEDSAVYLCASRKPENEKLFFGSGTQLSVL.

The CDR3 DNA sequence: TGTGCCAGCAGCCAGGGACTAGCGGGAGGTGGGGAGCAGTACTTC. This gives the protein CASSQGLAGGGEQYF. This sequence joins TRBV5-5 and TRBJ2-7; 15 nucleotides align to TRBD2. V lost 4 bases to trimming and J lost 7 bases; unmatched junction nucleotides: 6. The CDR3 has 15 residues. Germline V gives CDR1 SGHKS, CDR2 YYEKEE (reference sequence).

The chain uses TRBV5-4 and TRBJ1-4; D not certain. The V and J ends lost 0 bases and 0 bases respectively, with 9 bases between them. The CDR3 is made up of 16 amino acids. Germline assignment: CDR1 SGHNT and CDR2 YYREEE (reference sequence). The CDR3 DNA is TGTGCCAGCAGCTTGGCCCGCGATGCAACTAATGAAAAACTGTTTTTT. This gives the protein CASSLARDATNEKLFF.

This chain connects TRBV29-1 to TRBJ2-1; D gene unclear. The CDR3 is 12 amino acids. Trimming left V 7 bases short and J 4 bases short, with 11 bases between. CDR1 is SQVTM, CDR2 ANQGSEA, per germline. The CDR3 DNA sequence: TGCAGCGCTTATGGTAGTTACAATGAGCAGTTCTTC. It specifies CSAYGSYNEQFF.

The chain employs TRBV5-1 and TRBJ1-2; D not resolved. CDR1 and CDR2 from the germline V gene are SGHRS and YFSETQ. The CDR3 is 13 residues long. With 0 bases removed from V and 4 bases from J, the gap between germline ends came to 7 bases. Here the CDR3 reads CASSLALGYGYTF. CDR3 in DNA: TGCGCCAGCAGCTTGGCCCTAGGCTATGGCTACACCTTC.

This clone has a handful of counts. The rearrangement uses TRBV7-9 and TRBJ1-2; D is uncertain. There are 12 residues in the CDR3. Trimming stripped 5 bases from V and 7 bases from J, with 11 bases between. Per the germline V gene, CDR1 is SEHNR and CDR2 is FQNEAQ (reference sequence). CDR3 DNA: TGTGCCAGCAGCCCAGAGGCGAGTGGCTACACCTTC. It specifies CASSPEASGYTF.

The chain has TRBV2 and TRBJ2-4; tentative D call: TRBD1 (6 bases). CDR1 is SNHLY, CDR2 FYNNEI, per germline. This CDR3 is 14 amino acids long. V lost 4 bases, J lost 9 bases, and 16 bases lay in between. CDR3 region: CASSGVQGRGIQYF. The DNA of the CDR3 is TGTGCCAGCAGTGGTGTACAGGGAAGGGGCATTCAGTACTTC.

The table lists this clone with a few counts. The genes are TRBV5-1 and TRBJ2-7; TRBD1 agrees at 7 bases. V shed 2 bases, J shed 3 bases, and the junction held 5 bases outside the gene matches. Germline CDR1 reads SGHRS; CDR2 reads YFSETQ. This CDR3 spans 14 amino acids. CDR3 sequence reads: CASSLFGTDYEQYF. DNA for the CDR3: TGCGCCAGCAGCTTATTCGGGACAGACTACGAGCAGTACTTC.

The chain combines TRBV13 with TRBJ2-7; 10 bases match TRBD1. The CDR3 covers 14 residues. The germline gives CDR1 PRHDT, CDR2 FYEKMQ (reference sequence). After removal of 7 bases from V and 4 bases from J, the junction contained 7 bases not matched to a gene. In nucleotides, the CDR3 is TGTGCCAGCACCTTGGGACAGGGGATATACGAGCAGTACTTC. Its translation is CASTLGQGIYEQYF.

The chain is built from TRBV19 and TRBJ2-3; TRBD2 agrees at 9 bases. From germline, CDR1 is LNHDA and CDR2 SQIVND (reference sequence). The CDR3 contains 14 residues. The trim removed 6 bases at V and 4 bases at J, leaving 5 bases unmatched. In DNA, the CDR3 is TGTGCCAGTAGGGATAGCGGGGGTGCAGATACGCAGTATTTT. As protein: CASRDSGGADTQYF.

This chain joins TRBV5-1 and TRBJ1-2, with 7 bases lining up with TRBD1. The V segment lost 2 bases and the J segment 5 bases; nucleotides outside the gene matches: 9. The CDR3 runs 15 residues. Germline lookup yields CDR1 SGHRS and CDR2 YFSETQ. This chain's CDR3 is CASSFERTGNYGYTF. CDR3 nucleotide sequence: TGCGCCAGCAGCTTCGAAAGGACAGGCAATTATGGCTACACCTTC.

A few counts support this clone. This sequence joins TRBV5-6 and TRBJ1-1; tentatively, D is TRBD1 (5 bases). Per germline, CDR1 SGHDT and CDR2 YYEEEE. The CDR3 runs to 14 residues. V dropped 2 bases and J dropped 2 bases, with 10 bases sitting between them. The CDR3 DNA follows: TGTGCCAGCAGCTTTGGTCAGGGTAACACTGAAGCTTTCTTT. It codes for CASSFGQGNTEAFF.

This clone has a handful of counts. V gene TRBV7-8 combines with J gene TRBJ2-1; weak D call: TRBD2 (6 bases). Trimming cost V 5 bases and J 11 bases, with 19 bases left between them. The CDR3 is 14 amino acids. Germline CDR1 SGHVS, CDR2 FQNEAQ. The CDR3 DNA sequence: TGTGCCAGCAGCCCCCGGACTAAATCCTATCAGCAGTTCTTC. Encoded protein: CASSPRTKSYQQFF.

This clone was observed a few times. The gene calls are TRBV21-1 and TRBJ2-2; the listed D gene, TRBD1, was not tested against the DNA. TRBV21-1 is a known pseudogene. The CDR3 totals 14 residues. CDR3 region: CASSINRETGELFF. The CDR3 nucleotides are TGTGCCAGCAGCATAAACAGGGAAACCGGGGAGCTGTTTTTT.

The J gene is TRBJ2-3, the V gene TRBV9, with TRBD1 matching over 8 bases. CDR1 and CDR2 (germline): SGDLS, YYNGEE. V lost 0 bases, J lost 1 base, and 4 bases stayed unmatched. The CDR3 length is 16 residues. CDR3: CASSVGQGAGTDTQYF. In DNA, the CDR3 is TGTGCCAGCAGCGTAGGGCAGGGGGCGGGCACAGATACGCAGTATTTT.

The chain links TRBV29-1 to TRBJ2-6, with 9 bases fitting TRBD1. Germline assignment: CDR1 SQVTM and CDR2 ANQGSEA. Trimming cost V 1 base and J 3 bases; bases outside gene matches: 10. The CDR3 has 18 amino acids. The CDR3 region is CSVEGVGQGPGGANVLTF. CDR3 nucleotide sequence: TGCAGCGTTGAAGGAGTGGGACAGGGCCCAGGTGGGGCCAACGTCCTGACTTTC.

The chain couples TRBV6-1 to TRBJ1-2; D might be TRBD1 (5 bases). V lost 6 bases and J 3 bases, leaving 14 bases between the germline ends. This CDR3 has 14 residues. CDR1 is MNHNS and CDR2 is SASEGT in the germline V gene. The CDR3 DNA is TGTGCCAGCAGCGCAGGGACTTCTGACTATGGCTACACCTTC. This gives the protein CASSAGTSDYGYTF.

This clone was counted a single time. The J gene is TRBJ2-7, the V gene TRBV19; TRBD2 matches at 12 bases. This CDR3 region has 15 residues. Germline lookup yields CDR1 LNHDA and CDR2 SQIVND (reference sequence). V shed 5 bases, J shed 3 bases, and the junction held 5 bases outside the gene matches. The CDR3 reads CASSPRTSGIYEQYF. CDR3 nucleotides: TGTGCCAGTAGTCCGCGGACTAGCGGGATCTACGAGCAGTACTTC.

This clone was counted a single time. The rearrangement joins TRBV6-5 to TRBJ2-1; D not certain. Deletions cut 4 bases from V and 5 bases from J, with 12 bases between. The CDR3 is 14 amino acids. Germline CDR1 and CDR2: MNHEY and SVGAGI. The CDR3 DNA is TGTGCCAGCAGTTGGGCACGCAAGAACAATGAGCAGTTCTTC. Translation gives CASSWARKNNEQFF.

The chain joins TRBV10-3 to TRBJ2-6; D is undetermined. CDR3 length: 13 residues. The germline CDR1 and CDR2 sequences are ENHRY and SYGVKD. Trimming took 5 bases from V and 4 from J, leaving 6 bases between them. The CDR3, as DNA: TGTGCCATCAGTCCCCAAGGGGCCAACGTCCTGACTTTC. It encodes CAISPQGANVLTF.

A single count supports this clone. The rearrangement uses TRBV19 and TRBJ2-3; D gene unclear. Trimming took 3 bases from V and 0 from J, leaving 7 bases between them. Germline V gene lookup returns CDR1 LNHDA and CDR2 SQIVND (reference sequence). This CDR3 comprises 14 residues. CDR3 amino acids: CASSIRQSTDTQYF. The CDR3 DNA follows: TGTGCCAGTAGTATCAGACAAAGCACAGATACGCAGTATTTT.

This clone was counted a single time. This chain joins TRBV6-5 and TRBJ2-2; no definite D call. Trimming stripped 8 bases from V and 6 bases from J, with 7 bases between. From germline, CDR1 is MNHEY and CDR2 SVGAGI. The CDR3 is 11 residues long. DNA for the CDR3: TGTGCCAGCTCTAGGCCCGGGGAGCTGTTTTTT. Its translation is CASSRPGELFF.

This clone was observed once. One junction end disagrees with the germline gene, perhaps due to a read error. The rearrangement uses TRBV7-8 and TRBJ1-1; TRBD1 aligns across 7 bases. Germline loops: CDR1 SGHVS, CDR2 FQNEAQ. CDR3 size: 15 residues. The CDR3 sequence is CASSFQLQGNSEAFF. CDR3 DNA: TGTGCCAGCAGCTTTCAACTACAGGGGAACTCTGAAGCTTTCTTT.

The V gene is TRBV5-1, the J gene TRBJ1-1; D possibly corresponds to TRBD1 (5 bases). The V end lost 4 bases, the J end lost 0 bases, and 16 bases lay between the germline ends. The CDR3 is 16 residues long. Germline-derived CDR1 and CDR2 are SGHRS and YFSETQ. The DNA of the CDR3 is TGCGCCAGCAGCCCCCAACCCCCAGGGATGAACACTGAAGCTTTCTTT. Translation: CASSPQPPGMNTEAFF.